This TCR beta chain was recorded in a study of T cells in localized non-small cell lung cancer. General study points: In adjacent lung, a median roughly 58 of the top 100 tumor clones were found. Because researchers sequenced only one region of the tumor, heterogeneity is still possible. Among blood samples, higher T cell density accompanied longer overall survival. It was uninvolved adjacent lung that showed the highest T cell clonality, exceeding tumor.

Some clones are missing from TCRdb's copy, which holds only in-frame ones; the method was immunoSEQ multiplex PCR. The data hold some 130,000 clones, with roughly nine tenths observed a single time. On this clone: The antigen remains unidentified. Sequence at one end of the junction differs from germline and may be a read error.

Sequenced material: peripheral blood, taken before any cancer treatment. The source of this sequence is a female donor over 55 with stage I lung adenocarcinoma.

CDR3 sequence: CAGSLVPYQETQYF. CDR3 nucleotide sequence: TGTGCCGGCAGCTTAGTCCCGTACCAAGAGACCCAGTACTTC. This chain connects TRBV13 to TRBJ2-5, with D hard to call. CDR3 length equals 14 residues. Germline V lookup: CDR1 PRHDT, CDR2 FYEKMQ (reference sequence).